This paragraph reports one T cell receptor (beta chain). This clonotype was counted between two and nine times. The antigen it binds to is not known. It has no much larger one-base neighbor in the sample; base qualities were not kept. CDR1 LGHNA and CDR2 YNFKEQ were looked up in the germline V gene. Its CDR3 holds 19 amino acids, cysteine through phenylalanine. Of the read, only the CDR3 DNA is kept; its 57 bases are in frame from base 1. V is shortened by 4 bases, J by 0 bases, and the region joining them spans 19 bases. Library generation was performed with PCR. Sequencing was performed on an Illumina HiSeq 2500. To normalize quantification of the TCRbeta repertoire, the TCR libraries were built with molecular barcoding that relied on unique molecular identifiers. TCRdb redid the processing of the public reads, applying fastp at Q25 and MiXCR, and retained in-frame beta chains. Every distinct CDR3 protein forms one entry, paired with its most common genes and DNA. In all, the sample holds just under 350,000 distinct CDR3 sequences, and about 17% of those were seen once. Around 38% of the sample is taken by the ten largest.

The treatment or condition label, as the study defines it: allogeneic hematopoietic cell transplantation with graft depleted of TCRalphabeta T cells and CD19 B cells. Transplant recipients were children who received TCRalphabeta/CD19-depleted allogeneic hematopoietic cell grafts. This sample was included in a study of T-cell reconstitution after alpha-beta-depleted transplantation in children (dated by TCRdb to 2015 to 2016). About the study as a whole: T-cell immune reconstitution after TCRalphabeta/CD19-depleted allogeneic hematopoietic cell transplantation in children was quantitatively tracked in the study by means of TCR repertoire profiling. Paper-wide results and their limitations: In some patients, high TCRbeta diversity at day 60 was attributed to recipient T cells and intrathymic progenitors that had survived conditioning. Apparently early alphabetaT-cell count recovery about two months after transplant reportedly relied on only several hundred rapidly expanded clones derived from non-depleted graft cells. Over the following months the frequencies of hyperexpanded clones went down, and after one year T-cell counts and TCRbeta diversity were mostly credited to newly produced T cells.

This clonotype was sampled from a male patient between 2 and 9 years old who had a stem cell transplant for acute lymphoblastic leukemia, so the T cells may come from the graft donor. The chain links TRBV4-2 with TRBJ2-6, with a tentative D gene TRBD2 over 6 matching bases. Sample: PBMCs, mostly from graft donor cells, taken 360 days after TCRalphabeta/CD19-depleted stem cell transplant. The CDR3 corresponds to CASSPSSLGTFSGANVLTF. The DNA sequence is TGTGCCAGCAGCCCCTCGAGTTTAGGGACTTTCTCTGGGGCCAACGTCCTGACTTTC.